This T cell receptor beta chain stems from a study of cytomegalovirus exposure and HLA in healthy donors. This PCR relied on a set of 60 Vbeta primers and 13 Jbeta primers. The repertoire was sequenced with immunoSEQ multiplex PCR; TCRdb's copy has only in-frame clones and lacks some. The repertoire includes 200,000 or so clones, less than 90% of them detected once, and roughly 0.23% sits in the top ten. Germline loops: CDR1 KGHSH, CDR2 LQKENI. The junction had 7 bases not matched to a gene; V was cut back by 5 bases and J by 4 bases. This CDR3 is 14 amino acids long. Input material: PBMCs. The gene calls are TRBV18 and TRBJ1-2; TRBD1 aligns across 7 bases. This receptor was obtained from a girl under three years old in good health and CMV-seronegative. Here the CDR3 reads CASSSRQGGYGYTF. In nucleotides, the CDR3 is TGTGCCAGCTCATCCAGACAGGGCGGCTATGGCTACACCTTC.